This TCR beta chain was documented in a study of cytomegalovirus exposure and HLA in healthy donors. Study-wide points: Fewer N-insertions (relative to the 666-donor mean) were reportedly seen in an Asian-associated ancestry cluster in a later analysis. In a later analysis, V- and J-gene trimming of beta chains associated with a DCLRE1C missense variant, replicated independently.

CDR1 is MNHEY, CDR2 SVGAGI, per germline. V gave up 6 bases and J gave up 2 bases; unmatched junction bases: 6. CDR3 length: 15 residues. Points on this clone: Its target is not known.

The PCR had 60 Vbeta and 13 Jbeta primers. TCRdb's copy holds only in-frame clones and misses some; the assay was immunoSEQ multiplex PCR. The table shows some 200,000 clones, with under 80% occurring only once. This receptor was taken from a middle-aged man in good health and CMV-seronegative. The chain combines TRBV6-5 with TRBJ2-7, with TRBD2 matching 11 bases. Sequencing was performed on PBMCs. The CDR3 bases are TGTGCCAGCAGATTGACTAGCGGGGTAACCTACGAGCAGTACTTC. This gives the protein CASRLTSGVTYEQYF.